The 4 T cell receptor beta chains reported below all come from one sample, sequenced in a study of CXCR3-negative and CXCR3-positive naive CD8 T cells. 5' RACE that incorporated UMI labels was used to prepare the TRB cDNA libraries. TCRdb reprocessed the 5' RACE reads and reports one entry per CDR3 protein, with no DNA. Its table lists over 80,000 distinct CDR3 sequences. Sequenced material: naive CXCR3- CD8+ T cells from blood. This sample's subset: CD45RO-CCR7+CD27+CD95- naive CD8+ T cells lacking CXCR3 (TNR3-). Receptor source: a human donor in good health. Some clones in this sample may be carry-over from other donors' samples.

The V call is TRBV12-3 or TRBV12-4, the J call TRBJ2-5; the TCRdb D gene call, TRBD1, has no DNA to confirm it. This CDR3 has 15 residues. The CDR3 protein is CASSPPQGAGETQYF.

This chain joins TRBV29-1 and TRBJ2-1. Per germline, CDR1 SQVTM and CDR2 ANQGSEA. The CDR3 sequence is 12 residues long. This CDR3 is CSVVTGQVEQFF.

This chain connects TRBV18 to TRBJ1-1. Germline-derived CDR1 and CDR2 are KGHSH and LQKENI. The CDR3 spans 11 residues. The CDR3 protein is CASSPGLEAFF.

The V and J genes are TRBV25-1 and TRBJ1-6; TCRdb names TRBD1, which stays unverified in the absence of DNA. This CDR3 is built from 15 residues. Germline V gives CDR1 MGHDK, CDR2 SYGVNS. CDR3 sequence: CASSGGYRNNSPLHF. Complete variable domain (other parts from reference TRBV25-1 and TRBJ1-6): EADIYQTPRYLVIGTGKKITLECSQTMGHDKMYWYQQDPGMELHLIHYSYGVNSTEKGDLSSESTVSRIRTEHFPLTLESARPSHTSQYLCASSGGYRNNSPLHFGNGTRLTVT.